This is a list of T cell receptor beta chains from one sample in a study of T cells in Graves' hyperthyroidism and ophthalmopathy. TCRdb re-called the multiplex PCR reads through MiXCR, storing one row per CDR3 protein. Found here are hundreds of thousands of distinct CDR3 sequences, 22% of them singletons; the top ten hold about 49%. The source material was blood. These receptors came from a woman in her 70s with Graves' ophthalmopathy. Both conserved end residues are part of each CDR3. A D gene is named only where the DNA matches it firmly. Some rows mark clone size as missing; the rest say once, few, many or name a class of expanded clone.

D gene,V gene,J gene,clone size,CDR3 length,CDR3 DNA,CDR3 protein
NA,TRBV29-1,TRBJ2-3,few,13,TGCAGCGTCGAACTAGTGTCATCCGGTACGCAGTATTTT,CSVELVSSGTQYF
NA,TRBV11-3,TRBJ2-5,NA,15,TGTGCCAGCAGCATCGGGCAGGGACGAGAGGAGACCCAGTACTTC,CASSIGQGREETQYF
NA,TRBV20-1,TRBJ2-1,many,15,TGCAGTGCTAGAGGGGAACTAGCAGTCTTCAATGAGCAGTTCTTC,CSARGELAVFNEQFF
NA,TRBV20-1,TRBJ1-5,NA,17,TGCAGTGCCCTAGCCCCACGCACCCAATATAGCAATCAGCCCCAGCATTTT,CSALAPRTQYSNQPQHF
NA,TRBV12-3/TRBV12-4,TRBJ2-3,NA,15,TGTGCCAGCAGTTTAACTAACGGCAGCACAGATACGCAGTATTTT,CASSLTNGSTDTQYF
NA,TRBV6-6,TRBJ1-6,NA,17,TGTGCCAGCAGTTACGGGGCCGGGCAGGGGAGCGTTTCACCCCTCCACTTT,CASSYGAGQGSVSPLHF
TRBD1,TRBV19,TRBJ2-1,NA,14,TGTGCCAGCCTCGGGACAGGGGGCTCTGATGAGCAGTTCTTC,CASLGTGGSDEQFF
NA,TRBV28,TRBJ2-7,NA,13,TGTGCCAGCACCCCCTTAGGGGTCTACGAGCAGTACTTC,CASTPLGVYEQYF
NA,TRBV3-1,TRBJ2-7,few,11,TGTGCCAGCAGCCAGACAGACAAGCAGTACTTC,CASSQTDKQYF
NA,TRBV5-1,TRBJ2-1,few,14,TGCGCCAGCAGCGTCCCGAGCTCCTACAATGAGCAGTTCTTC,CASSVPSSYNEQFF
NA,TRBV7-2,TRBJ2-2,NA,15,TGTGCCAGCAGCCAACCGGGACTGCGGACCGGGGAGCTGTTTTTT,CASSQPGLRTGELFF
NA,TRBV6-2/TRBV6-3,TRBJ2-3,NA,14,TGTGCCAGCAGTACCGGCACCACCACAGATACGCAGTATTTT,CASSTGTTTDTQYF
NA,TRBV5-4,TRBJ1-2,NA,13,TGTGCCAGCAACAGACAAGGGGACTATGGCTACACCTTC,CASNRQGDYGYTF
NA,TRBV7-2,TRBJ1-1,many,16,TGTGCCAGCAGCTTAGGTGGGGGGGAGCATTCCACTGAAGCTTTCTTT,CASSLGGGEHSTEAFF
TRBD1,TRBV7-6,TRBJ2-7,few,15,TGTGCCAGCAGCCCCTCGGGACAGGGTACCTACGAGCAGTACTTC,CASSPSGQGTYEQYF
TRBD1,TRBV7-9,TRBJ1-2,few,13,TGTGCCAGCAGCCTAACGACAGGGTATGGCTACACCTTC,CASSLTTGYGYTF
NA,TRBV2,TRBJ2-4,many,13,TGTGCCAGCAGTGAAACGCTCCCAAACATTCAGTACTTC,CASSETLPNIQYF
TRBD1,TRBV12-3/TRBV12-4,TRBJ2-7,few,15,TGTGCCAGCAGTACAGGGGGCGCCCCCTCCTACGAGCAGTACTTC,CASSTGGAPSYEQYF
NA,TRBV28,TRBJ1-2,NA,12,TGTGCCAGCAGGGGACCCGCGGGGGGCTACACCTTC,CASRGPAGGYTF
NA,TRBV19,TRBJ2-2,NA,16,TGTGCCAGTAGTTTTTCACGGGGTTTGAACACCGGGGAGCTGTTTTTT,CASSFSRGLNTGELFF
TRBD2,TRBV20-1,TRBJ2-3,NA,14,TGCAGTGCTAGACTAGCGGGGCTCACAGATACGCAGTATTTT,CSARLAGLTDTQYF
TRBD2,TRBV10-3,TRBJ2-5,NA,15,TGTGCCATCAGTCCTAGCGGCTGGTACCAAGAGACCCAGTACTTC,CAISPSGWYQETQYF
NA,TRBV12-3/TRBV12-4,TRBJ1-1,many,13,TGTGCCAGCAGCAAGACAGTGGTCACTGAAGCTTTCTTT,CASSKTVVTEAFF
NA,TRBV6-4,TRBJ2-5,once,14,TGTGCCAGCAGTGACCGGGGAACCTTAGAGACCCAGTACTTC,CASSDRGTLETQYF
TRBD1,TRBV6-2/TRBV6-3,TRBJ2-7,NA,14,TGTGCCAGCAGGAAGACAGGGGATAACGACGAGCAGTACTTC,CASRKTGDNDEQYF
TRBD2,TRBV5-1,TRBJ2-1,NA,14,TGCGCCAGCAGCTTCCTAGCGGGAGCCAATGAGCAGTTCTTC,CASSFLAGANEQFF
TRBD1,TRBV9,TRBJ1-1,NA,13,TGTGCCAGCTCGGAGGGGGCGCGCACTGAAGCTTTCTTT,CASSEGARTEAFF
NA,TRBV27,TRBJ1-5,NA,18,TGTGCCAGCAGTTCTAACAGGGTAGGAGGATATAGCAATCAGCCCCAGCATTTT,CASSSNRVGGYSNQPQHF
NA,TRBV19,TRBJ2-7,few,14,TGTGCCAGTAGTATAGCTCCGGGCGCCTTCGAGCAGTACTTC,CASSIAPGAFEQYF
NA,TRBV2,TRBJ2-3,NA,16,TGTGCCAGCAGTGAAGCGTTCCAGGGGAGGCGGGGTACGCAGTATTTT,CASSEAFQGRRGTQYF
TRBD2,TRBV11-1,TRBJ2-7,many,15,TGTGCCAGCAGCTTAGGGGTAGCGGGATCCTACGAGCAGTACTTC,CASSLGVAGSYEQYF
TRBD2,TRBV7-2,TRBJ2-3,few,17,TGTGCCAGCAGCTTAGTGCCAGCGGGAGGGTTAACAGATACGCAGTATTTT,CASSLVPAGGLTDTQYF
NA,TRBV19,TRBJ2-6,few,17,TGTGCCAGTAGCGGGGCAGGGTTGTCCTCTGGGGCCAACGTCCTGACTTTC,CASSGAGLSSGANVLTF
NA,TRBV7-2,TRBJ1-1,NA,14,TGTGCCAGCAGCTTAGCGCTGGTCGGCACTGAAGCTTTCTTT,CASSLALVGTEAFF
TRBD1,TRBV28,TRBJ1-1,many,13,TGTGCCAGCAGCGAGCACAGGGGGACTGAAGCTTTCTTT,CASSEHRGTEAFF
NA,TRBV20-1,TRBJ2-1,few,13,TGCAGTGCTAGGGGAGGCCCCTACAATGAGCAGTTCTTC,CSARGGPYNEQFF
NA,TRBV6-2/TRBV6-3,TRBJ1-6,NA,13,TGTGCCAGCAGGGACAGCTTTAATTCACCCCTCCACTTT,CASRDSFNSPLHF
TRBD1,TRBV7-8,TRBJ2-7,NA,15,TGTGCCAGCAGCCGAGCTCGGGACAGGTCCTACGAGCAGTACTTC,CASSRARDRSYEQYF
NA,TRBV6-5,TRBJ2-1,many,16,TGTGCCAGCAGTTACCAGGCTCCCACTAGACCGTATGAGCAGTTCTTC,CASSYQAPTRPYEQFF
NA,TRBV6-1,TRBJ1-4,many,13,TGTGCCAGCAGTGCAGGGTTTACTGAAAAACTGTTTTTT,CASSAGFTEKLFF
NA,TRBV3-1,TRBJ2-1,NA,12,TGTGCCAGCAGCAACAGTCTCGATGAGCAGTTCTTC,CASSNSLDEQFF
TRBD1,TRBV3-1,TRBJ1-6,few,15,TGTGCCAGCAGAGAGACAGGGGCGGCCAATTCACCCCTCCACTTT,CASRETGAANSPLHF
NA,TRBV6-1,TRBJ2-1,few,14,TGTGCCAGCAGTCCCCGGACGGGGAACAATGAGCAGTTCTTC,CASSPRTGNNEQFF
TRBD1,TRBV29-1,TRBJ1-5,few,13,TGCAGCGTGCGGACAGGGCGGAATCAGCCCCAGCATTTT,CSVRTGRNQPQHF
TRBD2,TRBV9,TRBJ2-5,NA,18,TGTGCCAGCAGCGTTAGGGCTAGCGGGAGGGTACTCGAAGAGACCCAGTACTTC,CASSVRASGRVLEETQYF
TRBD2,TRBV3-1,TRBJ2-1,few,16,TGTGCCAGCAGCCTGACGGGACTAGCGGGAGGGAATGAGCAGTTCTTC,CASSLTGLAGGNEQFF
NA,TRBV11-3,TRBJ2-1,many,16,TGTGCCAGCAGCTTTCTAGCGAGCACCGACTACAATGAGCAGTTCTTC,CASSFLASTDYNEQFF
TRBD1,TRBV6-2/TRBV6-3,TRBJ1-1,NA,16,TGTGCCAGCAGTTACTATCAGGGGGCCTTAAACACTGAAGCTTTCTTT,CASSYYQGALNTEAFF
NA,TRBV7-3,TRBJ2-5,NA,15,TGTGCCAGCAGCTTAATAGGGGGGGGCGCAGAGACCCAGTACTTC,CASSLIGGGAETQYF
TRBD2,TRBV7-2,TRBJ2-2,NA,18,TGTGCCAGCAGCTTAGCGCGCGGCGGGAGGGGTCTCACCGGGGAGCTGTTTTTT,CASSLARGGRGLTGELFF
NA,TRBV28,TRBJ1-1,many,14,TGTGCCAGCAGTGGCCCCGGGGCCAACACTGAAGCTTTCTTT,CASSGPGANTEAFF
NA,TRBV28,TRBJ2-1,NA,15,TGTGCCAGCAGCCTAGGGTCCTACTCCTACAATGAGCAGTTCTTC,CASSLGSYSYNEQFF
TRBD1,TRBV19,TRBJ2-7,NA,14,TGTGCCAGTAGTGACGGACAGGCCAGGGGGGAGCAGTACTTC,CASSDGQARGEQYF
NA,TRBV6-5,TRBJ1-3,many,13,TGTGCCAGCAGTTACTCGGGGGGAAACACCATATATTTT,CASSYSGGNTIYF